One sample yielded the 10 T cell receptor beta chains listed below, sequenced in a study of T cells expressing NK-cell markers. Each CDR3 protein gets one entry in TCRdb, which reprocessed the 5' RACE reads and gives no DNA. The sample includes about 260,000 distinct CDR3 sequences. The sequenced material came from blood T cells: a sorted CD56 or NKG2C T cell subset, CD4+ or CD8+ T cells, or bulk PBMC T cells (not recorded which). The receptors originated from a woman between 18 and 75 years old in good health.

CDR3 amino acids: CSAGQSYEQYF. The chain carries TRBV29-1 and TRBJ2-7; lacking DNA, the TRBD1 call made by TCRdb goes unchecked. The CDR3 sequence is 11 residues long. Germline V gene data show CDR1 as SQVTM and CDR2 as ANQGSEA.

This chain uses TRBV7-8 with TRBJ2-3. The CDR3 totals 13 residues. Germline assignment: CDR1 SGHVS and CDR2 FQNEAQ. CDR3 in amino acids: CASTLRGQDTQYF. Complete variable domain (other parts from reference TRBV7-8 and TRBJ2-3): GAGVSQSPRYKVAKRGQDVALRCDPISGHVSLFWYQQALGQGPEFLTYFQNEAQLDKSGLPSDRFFAERPEGSVSTLKIQRTQQEDSAVYLCASTLRGQDTQYFGPGTRLTVL.

The CDR3 sequence is CASSFAVYGYTF. This chain joins TRBV12-3 or TRBV12-4 and TRBJ1-2. The CDR3 has 12 amino acids.

The rearrangement joins TRBV6-2 or TRBV6-3 to TRBJ1-1. Germline CDR1 MNHEY, CDR2 SVGEGT. The CDR3 has 12 amino acids. The CDR3 reads CASSYGYTEAFF.

The rearrangement joins TRBV15 to TRBJ2-2. The CDR3 has 16 amino acids. The germline V gene has CDR1 LNHNV and CDR2 YYDKDF (reference sequence). CDR3 residues: CATSRDPKGRTGELFF.

The J gene is TRBJ2-5, the V gene TRBV20-1; TCRdb returns TRBD1, unconfirmable since there is no DNA. The CDR3 has 13 residues. Germline V gene lookup returns CDR1 DFQATT and CDR2 SNEGSKA (reference sequence). CDR3: CSAPQGSGETQYF.

The genes are TRBV18 and TRBJ2-7; there is no DNA to check the TCRdb D call of TRBD1. Germline V gene lookup returns CDR1 KGHSH and CDR2 LQKENI. The CDR3 extends over 13 amino acids. This chain's CDR3 is CASSPGQKYEQYF.

The gene calls are TRBV20-1 and TRBJ2-1; no DNA is available, so the TRBD2 call from TCRdb remains unchecked. The CDR3 contains 19 residues. CDR1 DFQATT and CDR2 SNEGSKA come from the germline V gene (reference sequence). The CDR3 sequence is CSATPRGTSGRAYLGEQFF.

The chain couples TRBV5-1 to TRBJ2-6; without DNA, the TCRdb call of TRBD2 cannot be checked. Germline values: CDR1 SGHRS, CDR2 YFSETQ. The CDR3 is made up of 18 amino acids. The CDR3 protein is CAADSTGLEISGANVLTF.

The rearrangement links TRBV20-1 to TRBJ1-6; checking the TCRdb D call of TRBD1 is not possible without DNA. Germline loops: CDR1 DFQATT, CDR2 SNEGSKA (reference sequence). The CDR3 covers 16 residues. The CDR3 here is CSANVVRGGGNSPLHF.